This T cell receptor beta chain was captured in a study of blood T cell repertoires in COVID-19. For the study at large: Acute and convalescent COVID-19 specimens originated in the United States, Italy and Spain.

The J segment lost 6 bases and the V segment lost 10 bases, leaving 5 bases of the junction unmatched. The CDR3 extends over 11 amino acids. CDR1 MRHNA and CDR2 SNTAGT come from the germline V gene. TCRdb's table, derived via immunoSEQ multiplex PCR, lists solely in-frame clones and lacks some. The repertoire includes 75,000 to 90,000 clones, 91% of them detected once, and 1.9% sits in the top ten. The rearrangement joins TRBV6-4 to TRBJ2-7; 8 nucleotides agree with TRBD1. The receptor comes from a woman aged 45-60 years in a cohort sampled during active COVID-19. Sequenced material: peripheral blood. CDR3 sequence reads: CAIPTGGEQYF. The CDR3 DNA is TGTGCCATACCTACAGGGGGCGAGCAGTACTTC.